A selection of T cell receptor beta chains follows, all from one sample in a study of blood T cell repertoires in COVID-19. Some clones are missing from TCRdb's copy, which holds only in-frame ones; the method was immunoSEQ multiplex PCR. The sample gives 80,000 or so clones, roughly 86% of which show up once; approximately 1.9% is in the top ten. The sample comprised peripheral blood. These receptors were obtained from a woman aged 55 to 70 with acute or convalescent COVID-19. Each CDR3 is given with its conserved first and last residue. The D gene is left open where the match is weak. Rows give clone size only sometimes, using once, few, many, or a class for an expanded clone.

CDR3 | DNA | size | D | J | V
CASSQGEDGYTF | TGTGCCAGCAGCCAAGGCGAGGATGGCTACACCTTC | NA | NA | TRBJ1-2 | TRBV3-1/TRBV3-2
CASRSSSTSGSVQYF | TGTGCCAGCAGGTCCAGCTCTACTAGCGGTAGCGTGCAGTACTTC | NA | TRBD2 | TRBJ2-7 | TRBV11-1
CASSERRDKLEGYTF | TGTGCCAGCAGTGAAAGACGCGACAAGCTGGAAGGCTACACCTTC | NA | NA | TRBJ1-2 | TRBV2
CASNTGTEGYTF | TGTGCCAGCAATACAGGGACGGAGGGCTACACCTTC | NA | NA | TRBJ1-2 | TRBV28
CASSPRRTEAFF | TGTGCCAGCTCACCAAGGCGGACTGAAGCTTTCTTT | NA | NA | TRBJ1-1 | TRBV18
CASSLGADSGNQPQHF | TGTGCCAGCAGTTTAGGAGCGGACAGCGGCAATCAGCCCCAGCATTTT | NA | NA | TRBJ1-5 | TRBV28
CASSQEKAGSGNTIYF | TGTGCCAGCAGCCAAGAGAAAGCAGGCTCTGGAAACACCATATATTTT | NA | NA | TRBJ1-3 | TRBV4-2
CASSLGTIMGNTIYF | TGCGCCAGCAGCCTAGGGACAATTATGGGAAACACCATATATTTT | NA | NA | TRBJ1-3 | TRBV5-1
CASSHRSLGDYGYTF | TGTGCCAGCAGCCACCGAAGCCTGGGAGATTATGGCTACACCTTC | NA | NA | TRBJ1-2 | TRBV3-1/TRBV3-2
CASSLLPDRASYEQYF | TGCGCCAGCAGCTTGTTACCGGACAGGGCATCCTACGAGCAGTACTTC | NA | TRBD1 | TRBJ2-7 | TRBV5-1
CASSSHGDIQYF | TGTGCCAGCAGCTCCCACGGTGACATTCAGTACTTC | once | NA | TRBJ2-4 | TRBV11-3
CATQKDGRGLEKLFF | TGTGCCACCCAGAAGGATGGCAGGGGCTTGGAAAAACTGTTTTTT | NA | NA | TRBJ1-4 | TRBV19
CASSPRGASQETQYF | TGTGCCAGCAGCCCCCGGGGAGCCAGCCAAGAGACCCAGTACTTC | NA | NA | TRBJ2-5 | TRBV28
CASSYPFEQTNYGYTF | TGTGCCAGCAGCTACCCATTTGAACAGACTAACTATGGCTACACCTTC | NA | NA | TRBJ1-2 | TRBV11-3
CASSLVFWREPHNEQFF | TGTGCCAGCAGCTTAGTTTTTTGGCGGGAGCCCCACAATGAGCAGTTCTTC | medium-sized | TRBD2 | TRBJ2-1 | TRBV7-2
CASSGQGVVGYTF | TGTGCCAGCAGCGGACAGGGGGTTGTAGGCTACACCTTC | NA | TRBD1 | TRBJ1-2 | TRBV6-5
CASSPTGQYGYTF | TGTGCCAGTAGTCCGACAGGGCAATATGGCTACACCTTC | NA | TRBD1 | TRBJ1-2 | TRBV19
CASSFETRWGVYGYTF | TGTGCCAGCAGCTTTGAGACCCGGTGGGGGGTCTATGGCTACACCTTC | NA | NA | TRBJ1-2 | TRBV7-2
CASSQVTGDGYTF | TGTGCCAGCAGCCAAGTAACAGGGGACGGCTACACCTTC | NA | TRBD1 | TRBJ1-2 | TRBV3-1/TRBV3-2
CASSLQLNTEAFF | TGTGCCAGCAGTCTTCAGTTAAACACTGAAGCTTTCTTT | once | NA | TRBJ1-1 | TRBV6-4
CASKRGGNNSPLHF | TGTGCCAGCAAAAGGGGTGGTAATAATTCACCCCTCCACTTT | NA | NA | TRBJ1-6 | TRBV13
CASSIILSSGYTF | TGTGCCAGTAGTATTATACTATCATCTGGCTACACCTTC | NA | NA | TRBJ1-2 | TRBV19
CASNSRVGVNEQFF | TGTGCCAGTAATTCCAGGGTAGGGGTCAATGAGCAGTTCTTC | NA | NA | TRBJ2-1 | TRBV19
CASSKQGEAVYEQYF | TGTGCCAGCAGTAAACAGGGGGAGGCAGTATACGAGCAGTACTTC | NA | TRBD1 | TRBJ2-7 | TRBV27
CASSMERSNYGYTF | TGTGCCAGTAGTATGGAGCGTTCTAACTATGGCTACACCTTC | NA | NA | TRBJ1-2 | TRBV19
CASSLGAVGNYGYTF | TGTGCCAGCAGTTTAGGGGCAGTAGGTAACTATGGCTACACCTTC | NA | NA | TRBJ1-2 | TRBV28
CASRQLASPTTNYGYTF | TGTGCCAGCAGGCAGCTCGCATCCCCAACTACTAACTATGGCTACACCTTC | NA | NA | TRBJ1-2 | TRBV28
CASSQGRGRGPYNEQFF | TGCGCCAGCAGCCAAGGTCGAGGCAGGGGGCCGTACAATGAGCAGTTCTTC | NA | TRBD1 | TRBJ2-1 | TRBV4-1
CASSERQQCNQPQHF | TGTGCCAGCAGTGAACGTCAACAGTGCAATCAGCCCCAGCATTTT | NA | NA | TRBJ1-5 | TRBV6-4
CASSFLDTEAYGYTF | TGTGCCAGCAGCTTCCTGGACACCGAGGCCTATGGCTACACCTTC | NA | NA | TRBJ1-2 | TRBV9
CASSLYSGETQYF | TGTGCCAGCAGCTTGTACAGCGGAGAGACCCAGTACTTC | NA | NA | TRBJ2-5 | TRBV5-4
CASSQEGSGGPSDTQYF | TGTGCCAGCAGCCAAGAAGGTTCGGGAGGGCCATCAGATACGCAGTATTTT | NA | TRBD2 | TRBJ2-3 | TRBV3-1/TRBV3-2
CASSWGTGQGYGYTF | TGCGCCAGCAGCTGGGGGACAGGGCAGGGCTATGGCTACACCTTC | NA | TRBD1 | TRBJ1-2 | TRBV5-1
CASSQDLGTDTQYF | TGCGCCAGCAGCCAAGACTTAGGCACAGATACGCAGTATTTT | NA | NA | TRBJ2-3 | TRBV4-3
CASSQRLASLYF | TGTGCCAGCAGCCAAAGACTAGCTTCTCTGTATTTT | NA | TRBD2 | TRBJ2-3 | TRBV3-1/TRBV3-2
CAWSSTRTVTYEQYF | TGTGCCTGGAGTTCCACGCGGACAGTTACCTACGAGCAGTACTTC | once | NA | TRBJ2-7 | TRBV30
CASSLNAGGYNEQFF | TGTGCCAGCAGCTTAAATGCGGGGGGGTATAATGAGCAGTTCTTC | NA | TRBD2 | TRBJ2-1 | TRBV7-3
CASSLDQGGGTIYF | TGTGCCAGCAGCTTAGACCAGGGAGGTGGGACCATATATTTT | NA | NA | TRBJ1-3 | TRBV7-2
CAWKSDRDLNQPQHF | TGTGCCTGGAAGTCCGACAGGGACCTCAATCAGCCCCAGCATTTT | NA | TRBD1 | TRBJ1-5 | TRBV30
CSVSWGDYGYTF | TGCAGCGTAAGTTGGGGAGACTACGGCTACACCTTC | NA | NA | TRBJ1-2 | TRBV29-1
CASSEAGSPLYNEQFF | TGTGCCAGCAGTGAAGCCGGGTCCCCCCTCTACAATGAGCAGTTCTTC | NA | NA | TRBJ2-1 | TRBV2
CASRPPAGETNEKLFF | TGTGCCAGCAGGCCCCCCGCCGGGGAAACTAATGAAAAACTGTTTTTT | NA | NA | TRBJ1-4 | TRBV27
CASRFAGSYEQYF | TGTGCCAGCAGATTTGCGGGGTCCTACGAGCAGTACTTC | NA | NA | TRBJ2-7 | TRBV27
CASSLERQTGELFF | TGTGCCAGCAGCCTCGAGCGGCAAACCGGGGAGCTGTTTTTT | NA | NA | TRBJ2-2 | TRBV14
CASSHGGLEDYEQYF | TGTGCCAGCAGCCATGGAGGTCTAGAGGACTACGAGCAGTACTTC | NA | NA | TRBJ2-7 | TRBV2
CASRDRGTRAGELFF | TGTGCCAGCCGAGACAGGGGCACCCGTGCCGGGGAGCTGTTTTTT | NA | TRBD1 | TRBJ2-2 | TRBV28
CASSLILGQDGYTF | TGTGCCAGCAGCTTAATTTTGGGCCAGGATGGCTACACCTTC | NA | NA | TRBJ1-2 | TRBV7-9
CASSMSTGQHTSNQPQHF | TGTGCCAGTAGTATGAGTACGGGACAGCATACTAGCAATCAGCCCCAGCATTTT | NA | TRBD1 | TRBJ1-5 | TRBV19
CASGAQGHSNEKLFF | TGTGCCAGCGGAGCTCAGGGTCATTCTAATGAAAAACTGTTTTTT | NA | NA | TRBJ1-4 | TRBV6-4
CASSPDRGRNYGYTF | TGTGCCAGCAGCCCCGACAGGGGACGTAACTATGGCTACACCTTC | NA | TRBD1 | TRBJ1-2 | TRBV7-9
CASRWIHRDSEAFF | TGTGCCTCCCGATGGATTCACCGGGACAGTGAAGCTTTCTTT | once | TRBD1 | TRBJ1-1 | TRBV30
CASSADYAGYTF | TGTGCCAGCAGCGCCGACTATGCTGGCTACACCTTC | NA | NA | TRBJ1-2 | TRBV7-9
CASSLDSSYRPQHF | TGTGCCAGCAGCTTAGATAGCAGCTATCGGCCCCAGCATTTT | NA | NA | TRBJ1-5 | TRBV7-2
CASSQVIEGSPLHF | TGTGCCAGCAGCCAAGTAATAGAGGGTTCACCCCTCCACTTT | NA | NA | TRBJ1-6 | TRBV3-1/TRBV3-2
CASSLIEIYGYTF | TGTGCCAGCAGCTTAATAGAAATTTATGGCTACACCTTC | NA | NA | TRBJ1-2 | TRBV7-9